This T cell receptor beta chain was sequenced during a study of T-cell memory formation after mild COVID-19. As to this clonotype: What it recognizes is unknown.

Study conclusions and caveats: The appearance of some responding clones in pre-infection memory suggested that cross-reactive memory joined.

Via MiXCR, TCRdb re-called the 5' RACE reads, giving one row per CDR3 protein. Seen here are around 200,000 distinct CDR3 sequences, about 18% observed once, and the top ten hold roughly 4%. Trimming removed 7 bases from V and 0 bases from J, with 10 bases in between. Looked up from germline, CDR1 is MNHNS and CDR2 is SASEGT. The CDR3 has 13 amino acids. The sequenced sample consisted of PBMCs or a T cell subset sorted from them (not recorded which). The V and J genes are TRBV6-1 and TRBJ2-7; no definite D call. This TCR was sampled from a man aged 18 to 35 who had mild COVID-19 (a few samples of this study predate the infection). Cell type and time point are not known. This chain's CDR3 is CASTLSASYEQYF. The CDR3 bases are TGTGCCAGCACTCTGTCGGCCTCCTACGAGCAGTACTTC.